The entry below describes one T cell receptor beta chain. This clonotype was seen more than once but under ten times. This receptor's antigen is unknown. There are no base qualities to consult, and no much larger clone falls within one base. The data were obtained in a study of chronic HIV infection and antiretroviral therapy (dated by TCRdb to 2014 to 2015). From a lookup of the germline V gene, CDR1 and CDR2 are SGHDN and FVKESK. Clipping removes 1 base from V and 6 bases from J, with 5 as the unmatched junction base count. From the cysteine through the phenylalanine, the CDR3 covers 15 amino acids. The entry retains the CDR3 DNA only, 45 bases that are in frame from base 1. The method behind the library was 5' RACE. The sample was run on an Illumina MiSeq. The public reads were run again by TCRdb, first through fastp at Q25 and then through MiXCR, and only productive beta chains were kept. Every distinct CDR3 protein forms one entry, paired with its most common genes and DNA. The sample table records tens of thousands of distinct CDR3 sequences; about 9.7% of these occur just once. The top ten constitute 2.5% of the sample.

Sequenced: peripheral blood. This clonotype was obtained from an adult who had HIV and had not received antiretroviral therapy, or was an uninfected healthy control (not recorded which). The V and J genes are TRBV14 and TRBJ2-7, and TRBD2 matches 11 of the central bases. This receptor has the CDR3 CASSQGLAGGSEQYF. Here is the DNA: TGTGCCAGCAGCCAAGGCCTAGCGGGAGGTTCCGAGCAGTACTTC. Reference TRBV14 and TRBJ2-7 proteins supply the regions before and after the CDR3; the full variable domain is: EAGVTQFPSHSVIEKGQTVTLRCDPISGHDNLYWYRRVMGKEIKFLLHFVKESKQDESGMPNNRFLAERTGGTYSTLKVQPAELEDSGVYFCASSQGLAGGSEQYFGPGTRLTVT.